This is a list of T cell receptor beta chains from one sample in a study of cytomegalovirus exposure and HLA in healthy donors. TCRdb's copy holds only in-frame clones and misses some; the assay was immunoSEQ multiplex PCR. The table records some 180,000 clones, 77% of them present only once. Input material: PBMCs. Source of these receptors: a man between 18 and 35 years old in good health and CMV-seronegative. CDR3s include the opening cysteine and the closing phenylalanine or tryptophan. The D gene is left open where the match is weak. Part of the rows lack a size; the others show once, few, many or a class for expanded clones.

CDR3nt: TGCGCCAGCAGCTGGGGGACAGGGGGCGCTGGAAACACCATATATTTT
CDR3aa: CASSWGTGGAGNTIYF
j_gene: TRBJ1-3
d_gene: TRBD1
abundance: NA
v_gene: TRBV5-1

CDR3nt: TGCAGCGTTGGGGAGTTGCAGACCCTCCGCCAGGAAGCTTTCTTT
CDR3aa: CSVGELQTLRQEAFF
j_gene: TRBJ1-1
d_gene: NA
abundance: NA
v_gene: TRBV29-1

CDR3nt: TGCGCCAGCAGCTTGGGGACAAGGGAGGCTACTGAAGCTTTCTTT
CDR3aa: CASSLGTREATEAFF
j_gene: TRBJ1-1
d_gene: NA
abundance: NA
v_gene: TRBV5-1

CDR3nt: TGTGCCAGCAGTTATTCGGGACTGGGGAATGAGCAGTTCTTC
CDR3aa: CASSYSGLGNEQFF
j_gene: TRBJ2-1
d_gene: NA
abundance: NA
v_gene: TRBV6-6

CDR3nt: TGTGCCAGCAGCTTGGCGCTAGCGGGTATACAGGCCGGGGAGCTGTTTTTT
CDR3aa: CASSLALAGIQAGELFF
j_gene: TRBJ2-2
d_gene: TRBD2
abundance: NA
v_gene: TRBV5-4

CDR3nt: TGCGCCAGCAGCCTCCTCACTAGCGGGGGGGCCTCAGATACGCAGTATTTT
CDR3aa: CASSLLTSGGASDTQYF
j_gene: TRBJ2-3
d_gene: TRBD2
abundance: few
v_gene: TRBV4-3

CDR3nt: TGTGCCAGCAGTTCCCAGGGGAATGAAAAACTGTTTTTT
CDR3aa: CASSSQGNEKLFF
j_gene: TRBJ1-4
d_gene: NA
abundance: few
v_gene: TRBV6-5

CDR3nt: TGTGCCAGCAGCCCCCCGGGACTAGCGGGAGGGGACGAGCAGTACTTC
CDR3aa: CASSPPGLAGGDEQYF
j_gene: TRBJ2-7
d_gene: TRBD2
abundance: few
v_gene: TRBV7-2

CDR3nt: TGTGCCAGCAGCGTAGGCCTAGCGGGGGGACCCCAAGAGACCCAGTACTTC
CDR3aa: CASSVGLAGGPQETQYF
j_gene: TRBJ2-5
d_gene: TRBD2
abundance: NA
v_gene: TRBV9

CDR3nt: TGTGCCAGCAGCCCCGCGAGAGGGCCAACCGGGGAGCTGTTTTTT
CDR3aa: CASSPARGPTGELFF
j_gene: TRBJ2-2
d_gene: NA
abundance: NA
v_gene: TRBV6-5

CDR3nt: TGTGCCAGTGGGGAGGGCTGCGAGCAGTACTTC
CDR3aa: CASGEGCEQYF
j_gene: TRBJ2-7
d_gene: TRBD2
abundance: NA
v_gene: TRBV19

CDR3nt: TGTGCCAGCAGTTTAGCGCGGGGGGGGCGGGTTACGCAGTATTTT
CDR3aa: CASSLARGGRVTQYF
j_gene: TRBJ2-3
d_gene: TRBD2
abundance: NA
v_gene: TRBV27

CDR3nt: TGTGCCAGCAGTTCGGACAGGGTGAACACTGAAGCTTTCTTT
CDR3aa: CASSSDRVNTEAFF
j_gene: TRBJ1-1
d_gene: TRBD1
abundance: NA
v_gene: TRBV2

CDR3nt: TGTGCCAGCAGCTTGGTGGGGAGTCCTTTCTACGAGCAGTACTTC
CDR3aa: CASSLVGSPFYEQYF
j_gene: TRBJ2-7
d_gene: NA
abundance: NA
v_gene: TRBV5-8

CDR3nt: TGTGCTAGCAGCTTGAGGGGGGAGACCCAGTACTTC
CDR3aa: CASSLRGETQYF
j_gene: TRBJ2-5
d_gene: NA
abundance: NA
v_gene: TRBV7-7

CDR3nt: TGTGCCAGCAGTGCAGGACCCGGGAGAGGAAGCGACTTATACTCTGGAAACACCATATATTTT
CDR3aa: CASSAGPGRGSDLYSGNTIYF
j_gene: TRBJ1-3
d_gene: NA
abundance: NA
v_gene: TRBV2

CDR3nt: TGTGCCTGGAGTGTACAGGAGGGAGGGCACTATGGCTACACCTTC
CDR3aa: CAWSVQEGGHYGYTF
j_gene: TRBJ1-2
d_gene: NA
abundance: NA
v_gene: TRBV30

CDR3nt: TGTGCCAGCGAGAACCGGGAAGGGCTTCGAGAGCAGTACTTC
CDR3aa: CASENREGLREQYF
j_gene: TRBJ2-5
d_gene: NA
abundance: NA
v_gene: TRBV5-8

CDR3nt: TGTGCCAGCAGCGTGGGGCAGCGGGCGGGTGAGACCCAGTACTTC
CDR3aa: CASSVGQRAGETQYF
j_gene: TRBJ2-5
d_gene: NA
abundance: NA
v_gene: TRBV9

CDR3nt: TGTGCCAGCAGCTTAGTGACTAGTCCCAATGAGCAGTTCTTC
CDR3aa: CASSLVTSPNEQFF
j_gene: TRBJ2-1
d_gene: NA
abundance: NA
v_gene: TRBV11-2

CDR3nt: TGTGCCAGCAGCTTTCCGGGGGTAGGGACCGGGGAGCTGTTTTTT
CDR3aa: CASSFPGVGTGELFF
j_gene: TRBJ2-2
d_gene: NA
abundance: NA
v_gene: TRBV7-9

CDR3nt: TGTGCCAGCAACCTGGGACAGGGGGCTGGCTACACCTTC
CDR3aa: CASNLGQGAGYTF
j_gene: TRBJ1-2
d_gene: TRBD1
abundance: NA
v_gene: TRBV6-1

CDR3nt: TGCGCCAGCAGCCCGGGGGCGGGAGAAGGGGCCCAGTACTTC
CDR3aa: CASSPGAGEGAQYF
j_gene: TRBJ2-5
d_gene: NA
abundance: once
v_gene: TRBV5-1

CDR3nt: TGTGCCAGCAGCAAAGCGAAAGACAGGGGGCCAGTAGACACCGGGGAGCTGTTTTTT
CDR3aa: CASSKAKDRGPVDTGELFF
j_gene: TRBJ2-2
d_gene: NA
abundance: NA
v_gene: TRBV21-1

CDR3nt: TGTGCCAGCAGTCCGGAGAAACGCCCCAACACTGAAGCTTTCTTT
CDR3aa: CASSPEKRPNTEAFF
j_gene: TRBJ1-1
d_gene: NA
abundance: once
v_gene: TRBV14

CDR3nt: TGTGCCAGCAGTTCCCCAACTAACACCGGGGAGCTGTTTTTT
CDR3aa: CASSSPTNTGELFF
j_gene: TRBJ2-2
d_gene: NA
abundance: NA
v_gene: TRBV6-6

CDR3nt: TGTGCCAGCAGCTTAGTGTTTGGGAGGGGGGAGACCCAGTACTTC
CDR3aa: CASSLVFGRGETQYF
j_gene: TRBJ2-5
d_gene: NA
abundance: NA
v_gene: TRBV7-2

CDR3nt: TGTGCCAGCAGTAGACAGGGGGCTTATGGCTACACCTTC
CDR3aa: CASSRQGAYGYTF
j_gene: TRBJ1-2
d_gene: TRBD1
abundance: NA
v_gene: TRBV27

CDR3nt: TGCGCCAGCAGCCCGCCATTCAGGCAGGGGTATCAGCCCCAGCATTTT
CDR3aa: CASSPPFRQGYQPQHF
j_gene: TRBJ1-5
d_gene: NA
abundance: NA
v_gene: TRBV4-3

CDR3nt: TGCGCCAGCAGTGAGCGGGACCGTACAGATACGCAGTATTTT
CDR3aa: CASSERDRTDTQYF
j_gene: TRBJ2-3
d_gene: TRBD2
abundance: NA
v_gene: TRBV5-1

CDR3nt: TGTGCCAGCTCACCACCGGCGGGGGGCAACAATGAGCAGTTCTTC
CDR3aa: CASSPPAGGNNEQFF
j_gene: TRBJ2-1
d_gene: TRBD2
abundance: NA
v_gene: TRBV18

CDR3nt: TGTGCCAGCAGCTTGAAGCGGGAGCAGTTCTTC
CDR3aa: CASSLKREQFF
j_gene: TRBJ2-1
d_gene: NA
abundance: NA
v_gene: TRBV5-6

CDR3nt: TGTGCCAGCGTGATAAGAGGGAGACAATTTCCTTCTCCTACCTACGAGCAGTACTTC
CDR3aa: CASVIRGRQFPSPTYEQYF
j_gene: TRBJ2-7
d_gene: NA
abundance: NA
v_gene: TRBV7-9

CDR3nt: TGTGCCTGGAGTGTACTTCCCGTATTTACCGGAAACACCATATATTTT
CDR3aa: CAWSVLPVFTGNTIYF
j_gene: TRBJ1-3
d_gene: NA
abundance: NA
v_gene: TRBV30

CDR3nt: TGTGCCAGCAAATACAGGTTGAACACTGAAGCTTTCTTT
CDR3aa: CASKYRLNTEAFF
j_gene: TRBJ1-1
d_gene: NA
abundance: NA
v_gene: TRBV2

CDR3nt: TGTGCCAGCAGTGTGGGCGGGGAGGCCAACGTCCTGACTTTC
CDR3aa: CASSVGGEANVLTF
j_gene: TRBJ2-6
d_gene: NA
abundance: NA
v_gene: TRBV6-1

CDR3nt: TGTGCCAGCAGCTTAGATGTTCAAGCGGGGATCCAAGAGACCCAGTACTTC
CDR3aa: CASSLDVQAGIQETQYF
j_gene: TRBJ2-5
d_gene: TRBD2
abundance: NA
v_gene: TRBV11-2

CDR3nt: TGTGCCAGCAGCTTACACGGGGGGGCCGTTGGGGAGCTGTTTTTT
CDR3aa: CASSLHGGAVGELFF
j_gene: TRBJ2-2
d_gene: TRBD2
abundance: NA
v_gene: TRBV7-2

CDR3nt: TGCAGCGTTGATAGGGGCGGGGCCAACGTCCTGACTTTC
CDR3aa: CSVDRGGANVLTF
j_gene: TRBJ2-6
d_gene: NA
abundance: NA
v_gene: TRBV29-1

CDR3nt: TGCAGCGCCCGCGGGTCCCGACACTCCACAGATACGCAGTATTTT
CDR3aa: CSARGSRHSTDTQYF
j_gene: TRBJ2-3
d_gene: NA
abundance: NA
v_gene: TRBV29-1

CDR3nt: TGTGCCAGCAGCCCTGTCGGGACAGGGCCCTACGAGCAGTACTTC
CDR3aa: CASSPVGTGPYEQYF
j_gene: TRBJ2-7
d_gene: TRBD1
abundance: NA
v_gene: TRBV4-2

CDR3nt: TGTGCCAGCAGCTGGACTAGCGGGGGGGGGAATACGCAGTATTTT
CDR3aa: CASSWTSGGGNTQYF
j_gene: TRBJ2-3
d_gene: TRBD2
abundance: NA
v_gene: TRBV7-3

CDR3nt: TGTGCCAGCAGGGTTGGACAGGCGAACACTGAAGCTTTCTTT
CDR3aa: CASRVGQANTEAFF
j_gene: TRBJ1-1
d_gene: TRBD1
abundance: NA
v_gene: TRBV2

CDR3nt: TGTGCCTGGAGTGGGGCGGGGGGCGCAAGTAATTCACCCCTCCACTTT
CDR3aa: CAWSGAGGASNSPLHF
j_gene: TRBJ1-6
d_gene: NA
abundance: NA
v_gene: TRBV30

CDR3nt: TGTGCCAGCAGCGAGGGGGCGAGCGGGGGGTGGGGGTTCGTAGATACGCAGTATTTT
CDR3aa: CASSEGASGGWGFVDTQYF
j_gene: TRBJ2-3
d_gene: TRBD2
abundance: NA
v_gene: TRBV9

CDR3nt: TGTGCCAGCAGCCAAGATAGCGGATATCGGGGATACCTAAGCACAGATACGCAGTATTTT
CDR3aa: CASSQDSGYRGYLSTDTQYF
j_gene: TRBJ2-3
d_gene: NA
abundance: NA
v_gene: TRBV4-2

CDR3nt: TGCGCCAGCAGCGGGACAGGGGTTACAGATACGCAGTATTTT
CDR3aa: CASSGTGVTDTQYF
j_gene: TRBJ2-3
d_gene: TRBD1
abundance: NA
v_gene: TRBV5-1

CDR3nt: TGTGCCAGCAGTGAATTCCCCCCCACAGGGGCAGCTAACTATGGCTACACCTTC
CDR3aa: CASSEFPPTGAANYGYTF
j_gene: TRBJ1-2
d_gene: TRBD1
abundance: once
v_gene: TRBV2

CDR3nt: TGTGCCAGCAGCACCTCCCCGAGAGCTAGCGGTTTGGAGACCCAGTACTTC
CDR3aa: CASSTSPRASGLETQYF
j_gene: TRBJ2-5
d_gene: TRBD2
abundance: NA
v_gene: TRBV11-1

CDR3nt: TGTGCCAGCAGTTACCACTCCACGGGGTCCTACGAAGCTTTCTTT
CDR3aa: CASSYHSTGSYEAFF
j_gene: TRBJ1-1
d_gene: NA
abundance: few
v_gene: TRBV6-5

CDR3nt: TGTGCCAGCAGTTTCGGACAGGGACGGTATGGCTACACCTTC
CDR3aa: CASSFGQGRYGYTF
j_gene: TRBJ1-2
d_gene: TRBD1
abundance: NA
v_gene: TRBV28

CDR3nt: TGTGCCAGCAGCCCCACCGTAGCGGGGGGTCGAACCGGGGAGCTGTTTTTT
CDR3aa: CASSPTVAGGRTGELFF
j_gene: TRBJ2-2
d_gene: TRBD2
abundance: NA
v_gene: TRBV13

CDR3nt: TGTGCCAGCAGCGTAGGAGTGGATGAAAAACTGTTTTTT
CDR3aa: CASSVGVDEKLFF
j_gene: TRBJ1-4
d_gene: NA
abundance: few
v_gene: TRBV9

CDR3nt: TGTGCCAGCAGCTTGGGGGACAGGGTCGACGAGCAGTACTTC
CDR3aa: CASSLGDRVDEQYF
j_gene: TRBJ2-7
d_gene: TRBD1
abundance: NA
v_gene: TRBV5-6